The 7 T cell receptor beta chains below were found in one sample sequenced in a study of blood T cells in healthy people across ages. The second PCR ran roughly 7 to 12 cycles with a sample-barcoded 5' primer and J-beta primers. TCRdb re-called the 5' RACE reads with MiXCR, one entry per CDR3 protein. The sample has about 830,000 distinct CDR3 sequences; about 62% are singletons. The sequencing input was blood. These receptors originate from a man aged 25-45 years in good health.

The J gene is TRBJ2-3, the V gene TRBV20-1; 9 bases fit TRBD1. CDR3 length equals 17 residues. J gave up 2 bases and V 6 bases, and 15 bases lay outside the gene matches. Per germline, CDR1 DFQATT and CDR2 SNEGSKA (reference sequence). The CDR3 bases are TGCAGTGCCCAACCTTCCTCGGGACAGGGTATCACAGATACGCAGTATTTT. Protein product: CSAQPSSGQGITDTQYF.

Here the CDR3 reads CASSHTATNEKLFF. In DNA, the CDR3 is TGCGCCAGCAGCCATACCGCAACTAATGAAAAACTGTTTTTT. The gene calls are TRBV4-1 and TRBJ1-4; D is ambiguous. Germline loops: CDR1 MGHRA, CDR2 YSYEKL. CDR3 length: 14 amino acids. Trimming removed 3 bases from V and 0 bases from J, with 5 bases in between.

This clonotype has at least ten counts. The J gene is TRBJ2-3, the V gene TRBV29-1; D is uncertain. Trimming left V 4 bases short and J 1 base short, with 0 bases between. This CDR3 has 10 amino acids. Germline lookup yields CDR1 SQVTM and CDR2 ANQGSEA. The CDR3 sequence is CSVGTDTQYF. The DNA of the CDR3 is TGCAGCGTTGGCACAGATACGCAGTATTTT.

The gene calls are TRBV7-9 and TRBJ1-1; possible D gene TRBD1, 5 bases. Per germline, CDR1 SEHNR and CDR2 FQNEAQ (reference sequence). This CDR3 region has 16 residues. Trimming shortened V by 4 bases and J by 1 base, and 16 bases separated the two germline ends. The DNA for the CDR3 is TGTGCCAGCAGCTCGCCATCCCTCACAGGGAACACTGAAGCTTTCTTT. Translating it yields CASSSPSLTGNTEAFF.

The chain carries TRBV15 and TRBJ2-3; D remains unclear. Trimming cost V 3 bases and J 2 bases, with 12 bases left between them. The CDR3 loop spans 15 amino acids. CDR1 and CDR2 from the germline V gene are LNHNV and YYDKDF (reference sequence). In nucleotides, the CDR3 is TGTGCCACCAGCAGTCGCTGGCATCCCACAGATACGCAGTATTTT. This codes for CATSSRWHPTDTQYF.

This rearrangement joins TRBV20-1 to TRBJ1-5; TRBD1 matches at 9 bases. After removal of 6 bases from V and 7 bases from J, the junction contained 16 bases not matched to a gene. Looked up from germline, CDR1 is DFQATT and CDR2 is SNEGSKA (reference sequence). The CDR3 sequence is 16 residues long. This CDR3 reads CSARYSQGAFGQPQHF. For the CDR3, the DNA is TGCAGTGCAAGATACTCACAGGGGGCTTTCGGGCAGCCCCAGCATTTT.

This clonotype was seen many times. The V call is TRBV29-1, the J call TRBJ2-7; D is perhaps TRBD2 (6 bases). The ends were cut back, 1 base at V and 2 bases at J, with 15 bases in the middle. This CDR3 region has 15 residues. In germline, CDR1 is SQVTM, CDR2 ANQGSEA. CDR3 DNA sequence: TGCAGCGTTGAAGGGAGGGCCGACCATACCTACGAGCAGTACTTC. It encodes CSVEGRADHTYEQYF.